The source of this T cell receptor beta chain is a study of cytotoxic CD8 clonotypes in ibrutinib-treated CLL. The protocol was immunoSEQ multiplex PCR, while the TCRdb copy is restricted to in-frame clones and leaves out a portion. The table lists about 76,000 clones, around 84% of them singletons. V was cut by 4 bases and J by 8 bases, with 21 bases left in between. The CDR3 has 16 amino acids. The germline V gene encodes CDR1 SGHDT and CDR2 YYEEEE. This receptor was identified in a human donor with chronic lymphocytic leukemia. Material: PBMCs, obtained before ibrutinib treatment. The chain has TRBV5-6 and TRBJ1-4; D gene uncertain. In nucleotides, the CDR3 is TGTGCCAGCAGCCTCCGCGTGGGTGCCTTCGGGGAAAAACTGTTTTTT. Amino acid sequence: CASSLRVGAFGEKLFF. Looking up the rest from reference TRBV5-6 and TRBJ1-4 gives the full variable domain: DAGVTQSPTHLIKTRGQQVTLRCSPKSGHDTVSWYQQALGQGPQFIFQYYEEEERQRGNFPDRFSGHQFPNYSSELNVNALLLGDSALYLCASSLRVGAFGEKLFFGSGTQLSVL.